The 10 T cell receptor beta chains listed next were all sequenced from one sample in a study of blood T cell repertoires in COVID-19. The assay was immunoSEQ multiplex PCR, and TCRdb's table has in-frame clones only and misses some. The table shows 500,000 or so clones, with approximately 90% occurring only once. The specimen sequenced was PBMCs or T cells enriched from blood (not recorded which). These receptor sequences come from a woman under 30 who had recovered from COVID-19.

The chain couples TRBV5-1 to TRBJ2-3; possibly TRBD2 for D (6 bases). CDR3 length equals 17 residues. V gave up 2 bases and J gave up 0 bases, with 16 bases separating them. CDR1 is SGHRS and CDR2 is YFSETQ in the germline V gene. The DNA of the CDR3 is TGCGCCAGCAGCTTCAATATCATAGGGACTAGCACAGATACGCAGTATTTT. Its translation is CASSFNIIGTSTDTQYF.

J is TRBJ2-2 and V is TRBV6-4, with 8 bases aligning to TRBD2. Germline CDR1 is MRHNA and CDR2 is SNTAGT. This CDR3 contains 17 residues. V was clipped by 2 bases and J by 4 bases; unmatched bases: 9. CDR3 protein: CASSDRGGAPRTGELFF. In nucleotides, the CDR3 is TGTGCCAGCAGTGACCGGGGGGGGGCCCCCCGCACCGGGGAGCTGTTTTTT.

The rearrangement joins TRBV19 to TRBJ1-5; tentatively, D is TRBD1 (5 bases). The V gene's germline CDR1 is LNHDA and CDR2 SQIVND (reference sequence). The V and J ends lost 7 bases and 2 bases respectively, with 15 bases between them. This CDR3 contains 15 residues. This CDR3 reads CASTPRGGRNQPQHF. As DNA, the CDR3 is TGTGCCAGTACTCCTAGGGGAGGACGCAATCAGCCCCAGCATTTT.

The rearrangement links TRBV6-5 to TRBJ1-1; a weak D match, TRBD1 (5 bases). The germline V gene has CDR1 MNHEY and CDR2 SVGAGI. The CDR3 is made up of 14 amino acids. V was trimmed by 6 bases and J by 2 bases, leaving 13 bases between them. CDR3 bases: TGTGCCAGCAGCTCAAGCGGGGGAAACACTGAAGCTTTCTTT. The encoded protein is CASSSSGGNTEAFF.

This chain connects TRBV30 to TRBJ2-3, with TRBD2 identical over 7 bases. The CDR3 is made up of 13 amino acids. Trimming removed 5 bases from V and 6 bases from J; junction bases left unmatched: 8. From germline, CDR1 is GTSNPN and CDR2 SVGIG (reference sequence). The CDR3 bases are TGTGCCTGGTCAGCGGGGCACTCCGATACGCAGTATTTT. This gives the protein CAWSAGHSDTQYF.

The V and J genes are TRBV5-1 and TRBJ2-1, with a tentative D call TRBD2 (5 bases). The V end was cut by 4 bases, the J end by 4 bases, with 12 bases between. CDR1 is SGHRS, CDR2 YFSETQ, per germline. This CDR3 comprises 14 residues. CDR3 coding DNA: TGCGCCAGCAGCGACACCGAGGGATACAATGAGCAGTTCTTC. This gives the protein CASSDTEGYNEQFF.

The chain employs TRBV18 and TRBJ2-4; D is unresolved. V lost 5 bases and J lost 0, with 11 bases in between. Germline V gives CDR1 KGHSH, CDR2 LQKENI. The CDR3 runs 15 residues. CDR3 DNA sequence: TGTGCCAGCTCATCTCCGACAAGAGCCAAAAACATTCAGTACTTC. It yields the protein CASSSPTRAKNIQYF. The variable domain in full, completed from reference TRBV18 and TRBJ2-4, reads NAGVMQNPRHLVRRRGQEARLRCSPMKGHSHVYWYRQLPEEGLKFMVYLQKENIIDESGMPKERFSAEFPKEGPSILRIQQVVRGDSAAYFCASSSPTRAKNIQYFGAGTRLSVL.

V is TRBV7-8 and J is TRBJ2-7, with TRBD2 identical over 7 bases. CDR1 and CDR2 (germline): SGHVS, FQNEAQ. V dropped 1 base and J dropped 6; count of bases not matched to a gene: 3. There are 13 residues in the CDR3. This CDR3 reads CASSLVGGSEQYF. CDR3 nucleotides: TGTGCCAGCAGCTTAGTAGGCGGGAGCGAGCAGTACTTC.

The chain carries TRBV5-1 and TRBJ2-1; possibly TRBD2 for D (5 bases). Trimming stripped 2 bases from V and 3 bases from J, with 12 bases between. This CDR3 has 15 amino acids. CDR1 is SGHRS, CDR2 YFSETQ, per germline. As DNA, the CDR3 is TGCGCCAGCAGCTTAGGAAGTGGAGGCTACAATGAGCAGTTCTTC. Protein sequence: CASSLGSGGYNEQFF.

For this clone: The sample has other DNA sequences that encode this CDR3 too. The V call is TRBV9, the J call TRBJ1-1; the D is unclear. Germline V gene data show CDR1 as SGDLS and CDR2 as YYNGEE. Trimming cost V 1 base and J 1 base, with 8 bases left between them. This CDR3 is 14 amino acids long. The CDR3 sequence: CASSVTSGNTEAFF. In DNA form, the CDR3 reads TGTGCCAGCAGCGTAACGTCAGGGAACACTGAAGCTTTCTTT.